This T cell receptor (beta chain) emerged from a study of beta chain features in type 1 diabetes. On the study more broadly: Healthy donors and patients had similar age, gender and cell yields.

The study reverse transcribed the entire isolated RNA, so it sequenced expressed TCRB transcripts. Average reads for naive, central memory and regulatory T cell samples were several million. TCRdb's table, derived via immunoSEQ multiplex PCR, lists solely in-frame clones and lacks some. Seen here are fewer than 350,000 clones, about 15% observed once, and the top ten hold about 0.014%. The study's findings and limits: Type 1 diabetes patients had VDJ junctions that carried fewer insertions and more deletions. TCRB CDR3s from Type 1 diabetes patients were moderately but significantly shorter in all four CD4+ subsets.

In the case of this clone: The antigen is unknown.

Trimming took 3 bases from V and 4 from J; bases not matched to a gene: 8. This CDR3 comprises 15 residues. CDR1 is SGHDT, CDR2 YYEEEE, per germline. The TCR sequence derives from a man between 18 and 35 years old with type 1 diabetes. V gene TRBV5-6 combines with J gene TRBJ1-2, with 8 bases identical to TRBD1. The sequencing input was naive CD4+ T cells from blood. DNA of the CDR3: TGTGCCAGCAGCTCGGGACAGGTCACCTTCTATGGCTACACCTTC. Translated: CASSSGQVTFYGYTF. Supplemented by reference TRBV5-6 and TRBJ1-2, the full variable domain reads DAGVTQSPTHLIKTRGQQVTLRCSPKSGHDTVSWYQQALGQGPQFIFQYYEEEERQRGNFPDRFSGHQFPNYSSELNVNALLLGDSALYLCASSSGQVTFYGYTFGSGTRLTVV.